Below, one TCR beta chain is given with its context. The CDR3 consists of 14 residues. Trimming took 4 bases from V and 5 from J, leaving 12 bases between them. In germline, CDR1 is MNHEY, CDR2 SMNVEV (reference sequence). This sample is part of a study of control samples from healthy donors and cancer patients. The assay was immunoSEQ multiplex PCR, and TCRdb's table has in-frame clones only and misses some. This table holds 350,000 to 450,000 clones, about 93% found once. This receptor was taken from a man aged 35 to 55 with head and neck cancer. The V and J genes are TRBV27 and TRBJ2-1, with TRBD2 as a possible D gene (5 bases). Sequencing was performed on PBMCs. CDR3: CASSSPYSDNEQFF. CDR3 DNA: TGTGCCAGCAGTTCCCCCTATAGCGACAATGAGCAGTTCTTC.